This entry concerns a single T cell receptor beta chain. Its antigen is undetermined. The CDR3 is made up of 14 amino acids. Trimming stripped 6 bases from V and 3 bases from J, with 12 bases between. These data originate in a study of post-analysis software for immune sequencing data. Turning to the study itself: There were relapsing-remitting, secondary progressive and progressive-relapsing multiple sclerosis among the disease courses included.

Study observations and caveats: Elevated frequency relative to controls characterized roughly five TRBV segments in patients, TRBV5-6, TRBV5-1 and TRBV20-1 among them.

Carried by the TCR beta cDNA libraries were unique molecular identifiers. Around 500,000 cDNA molecules were recovered from an input of about 0.95 to 11 million T cells. TCRdb itself ran the PCR reads through MiXCR, one entry per CDR3 protein. The table shows some 890,000 distinct CDR3 sequences, with about 50% occurring only once. The receptor was isolated from a girl between 10 and 17 years old with multiple sclerosis. Sequencing was performed on blood. V usage is TRBV12-3 or TRBV12-4 and J usage is TRBJ1-5; TRBD1 might be the D (6 bases). The chain's CDR3 is CASRKTGPNQPQHF. The CDR3 DNA reads as TGTGCCAGCAGGAAGACAGGACCCAATCAGCCCCAGCATTTT.